One and the same sample provided the 2 T cell receptor beta chains below, sequenced in a study of T cell responses to AZD1222 COVID-19 vaccine. Assay: immunoSEQ multiplex PCR; the TCRdb copy retains only in-frame clones and omits some. Of 100,000 to 120,000 clones in the sample, roughly nine tenths were seen once. The sequences come from peripheral blood, collected on day 0 of AZD1222 vaccination. Receptors were obtained from an adult in good health.

V is TRBV19 and J is TRBJ2-7; D is uncertain. The CDR3 has 13 amino acids. The V end lost 4 bases, the J end lost 4 bases, and 11 bases lay between the germline ends. Germline V gene sequence: CDR1 LNHDA, CDR2 SQIVND (reference sequence). CDR3 loop: CASSKQVQYEQYF. In DNA form, the CDR3 reads TGTGCCAGTAGTAAGCAGGTACAGTACGAGCAGTACTTC.

This chain joins TRBV2 and TRBJ2-1; 9 nucleotides match TRBD1. CDR1 SNHLY and CDR2 FYNNEI come from the germline V gene. CDR3 size: 15 residues. V shed 3 bases and J 4 bases; nucleotides not matched to a gene: 4. CDR3 coding DNA: TGTGCCAGCAGTGAGATGACAGGGGGATACAATGAGCAGTTCTTC. This encodes CASSEMTGGYNEQFF.